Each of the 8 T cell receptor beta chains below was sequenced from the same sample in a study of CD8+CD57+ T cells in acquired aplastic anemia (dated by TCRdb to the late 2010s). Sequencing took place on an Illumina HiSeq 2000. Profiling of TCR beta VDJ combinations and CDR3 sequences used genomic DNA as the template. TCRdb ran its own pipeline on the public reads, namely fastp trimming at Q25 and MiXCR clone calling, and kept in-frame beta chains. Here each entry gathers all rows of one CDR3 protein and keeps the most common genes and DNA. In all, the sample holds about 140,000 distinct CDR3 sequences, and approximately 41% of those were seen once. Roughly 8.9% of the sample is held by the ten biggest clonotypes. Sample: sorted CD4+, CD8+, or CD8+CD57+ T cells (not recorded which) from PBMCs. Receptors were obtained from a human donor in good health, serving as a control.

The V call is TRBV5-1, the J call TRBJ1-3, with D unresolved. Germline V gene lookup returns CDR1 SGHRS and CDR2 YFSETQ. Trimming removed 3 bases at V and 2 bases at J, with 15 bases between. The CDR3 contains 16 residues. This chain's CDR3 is CASSSQTGLTGNTIYF. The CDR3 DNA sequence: TGCGCCAGCAGCTCCCAGACCGGGCTAACTGGAAACACCATATATTTT.

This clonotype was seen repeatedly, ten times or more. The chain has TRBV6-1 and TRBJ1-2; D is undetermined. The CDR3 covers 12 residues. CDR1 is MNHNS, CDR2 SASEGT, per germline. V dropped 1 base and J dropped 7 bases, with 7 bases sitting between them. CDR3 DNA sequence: TGTGCCAGCAGTGAAGGGTGGGGTGGCTACACCTTC. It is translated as CASSEGWGGYTF.

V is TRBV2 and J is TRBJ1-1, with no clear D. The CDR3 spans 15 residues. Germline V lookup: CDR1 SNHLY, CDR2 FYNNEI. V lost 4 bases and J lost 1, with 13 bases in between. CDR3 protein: CASSVRAVRNTEAFF. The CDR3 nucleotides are TGTGCCAGCAGTGTTCGGGCGGTGAGGAACACTGAAGCTTTCTTT.

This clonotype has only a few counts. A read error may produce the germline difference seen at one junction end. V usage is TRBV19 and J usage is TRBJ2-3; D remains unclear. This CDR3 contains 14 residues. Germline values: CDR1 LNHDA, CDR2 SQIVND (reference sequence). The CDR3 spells CAGSIQAGTDTQYF. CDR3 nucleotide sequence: TGTGCCGGTAGTATCCAAGCCGGCACAGATACGCAGTATTTT.

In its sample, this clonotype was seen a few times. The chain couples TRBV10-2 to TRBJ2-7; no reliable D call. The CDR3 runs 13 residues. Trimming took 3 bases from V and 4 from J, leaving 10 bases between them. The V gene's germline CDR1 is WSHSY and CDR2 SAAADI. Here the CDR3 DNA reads TGCGCCAGCAGTGACAGAAAGCCTTACGAGCAGTACTTC. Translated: CASSDRKPYEQYF.

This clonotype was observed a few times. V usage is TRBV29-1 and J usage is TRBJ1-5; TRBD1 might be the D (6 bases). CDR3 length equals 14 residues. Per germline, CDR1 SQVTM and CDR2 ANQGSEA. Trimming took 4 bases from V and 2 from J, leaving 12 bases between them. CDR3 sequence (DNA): TGCAGCGTTGCCATGGCAGGGGGCAATCAGCCCCAGCATTTT. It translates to CSVAMAGGNQPQHF.

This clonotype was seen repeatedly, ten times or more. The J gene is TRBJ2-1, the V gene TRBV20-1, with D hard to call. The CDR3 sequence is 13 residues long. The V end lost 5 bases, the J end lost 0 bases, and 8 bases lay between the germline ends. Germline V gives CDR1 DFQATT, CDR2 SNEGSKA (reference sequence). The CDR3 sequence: CSAGPASYNEQFF. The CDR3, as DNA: TGCAGTGCTGGACCGGCCTCCTACAATGAGCAGTTCTTC.

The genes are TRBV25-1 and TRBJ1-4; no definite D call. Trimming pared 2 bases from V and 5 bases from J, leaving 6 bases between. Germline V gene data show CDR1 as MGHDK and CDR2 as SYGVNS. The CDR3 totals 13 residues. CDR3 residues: CASSETANEKLFF. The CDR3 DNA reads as TGTGCCAGCAGTGAAACAGCGAATGAAAAACTGTTTTTT. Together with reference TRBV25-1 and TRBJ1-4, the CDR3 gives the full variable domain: EADIYQTPRYLVIGTGKKITLECSQTMGHDKMYWYQQDPGMELHLIHYSYGVNSTEKGDLSSESTVSRIRTEHFPLTLESARPSHTSQYLCASSETANEKLFFGSGTQLSVL.